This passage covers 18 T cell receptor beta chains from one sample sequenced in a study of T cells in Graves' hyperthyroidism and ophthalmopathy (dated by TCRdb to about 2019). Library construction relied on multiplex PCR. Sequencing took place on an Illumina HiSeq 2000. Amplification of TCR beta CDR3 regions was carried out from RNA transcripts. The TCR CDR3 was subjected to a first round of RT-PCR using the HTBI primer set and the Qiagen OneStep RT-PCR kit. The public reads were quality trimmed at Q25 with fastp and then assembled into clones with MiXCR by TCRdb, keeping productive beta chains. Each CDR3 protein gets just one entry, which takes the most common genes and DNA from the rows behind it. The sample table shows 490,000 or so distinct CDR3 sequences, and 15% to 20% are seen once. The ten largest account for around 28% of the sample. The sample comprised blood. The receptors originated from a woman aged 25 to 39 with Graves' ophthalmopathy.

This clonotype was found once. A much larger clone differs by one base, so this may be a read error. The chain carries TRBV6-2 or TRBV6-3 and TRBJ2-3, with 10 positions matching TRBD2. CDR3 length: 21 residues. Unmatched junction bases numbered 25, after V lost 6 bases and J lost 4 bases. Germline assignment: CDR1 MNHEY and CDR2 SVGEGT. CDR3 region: CASSTPRSGSGRVTGADTQYF. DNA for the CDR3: TGTGCCAGCAGCACACCAAGGAGTGGAAGCGGGAGGGTAACCGGGGCAGATACGCAGTATTTT.

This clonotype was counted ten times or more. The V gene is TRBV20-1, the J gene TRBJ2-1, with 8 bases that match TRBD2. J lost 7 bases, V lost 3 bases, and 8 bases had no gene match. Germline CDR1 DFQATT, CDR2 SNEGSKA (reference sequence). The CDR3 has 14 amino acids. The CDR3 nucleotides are TGCAGTGCTAGTGAGGCCTTAGCGGGGAATGAGCAGTTCTTC. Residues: CSASEALAGNEQFF.

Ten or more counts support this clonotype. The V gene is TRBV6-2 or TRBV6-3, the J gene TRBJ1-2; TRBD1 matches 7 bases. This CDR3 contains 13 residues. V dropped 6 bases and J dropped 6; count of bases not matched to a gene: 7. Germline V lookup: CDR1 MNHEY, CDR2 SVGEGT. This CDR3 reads CASREDRRNGYTF. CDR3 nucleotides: TGTGCCAGCAGAGAGGACAGGAGGAATGGCTACACCTTC.

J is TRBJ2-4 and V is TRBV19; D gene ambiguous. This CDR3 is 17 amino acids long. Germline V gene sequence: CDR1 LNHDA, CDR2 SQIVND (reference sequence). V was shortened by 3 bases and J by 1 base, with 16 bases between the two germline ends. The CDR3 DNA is TGTGCCAGTAGTATCGGTCGGCCGGGTTTGGCCAAAAACATTCAGTACTTC. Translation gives CASSIGRPGLAKNIQYF.

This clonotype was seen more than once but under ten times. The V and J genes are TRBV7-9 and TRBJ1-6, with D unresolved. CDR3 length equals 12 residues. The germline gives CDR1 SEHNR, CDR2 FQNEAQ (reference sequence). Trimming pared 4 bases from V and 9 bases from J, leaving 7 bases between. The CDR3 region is CASSSGISPLHF. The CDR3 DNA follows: TGTGCCAGCAGCTCGGGGATTTCACCCCTCCACTTT.

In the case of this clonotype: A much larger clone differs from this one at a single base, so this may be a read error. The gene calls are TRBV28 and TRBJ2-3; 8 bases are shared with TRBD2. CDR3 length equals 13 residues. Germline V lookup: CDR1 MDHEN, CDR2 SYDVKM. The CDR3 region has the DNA TGTGCCAGCAGTCCCGGGAGGGCAGATGCGCAGTATTTT. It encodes CASSPGRADAQYF.

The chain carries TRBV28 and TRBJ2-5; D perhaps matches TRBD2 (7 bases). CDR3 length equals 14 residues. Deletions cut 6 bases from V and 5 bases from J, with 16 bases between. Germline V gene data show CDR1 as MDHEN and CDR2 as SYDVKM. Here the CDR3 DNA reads TGTGCCAGCAGCTTAGGGGGGGCTAGTGAGACCCAGTACTTC. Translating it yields CASSLGGASETQYF. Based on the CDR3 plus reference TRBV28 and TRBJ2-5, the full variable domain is DVKVTQSSRYLVKRTGEKVFLECVQDMDHENMFWYRQDPGLGLRLIYFSYDVKMKEKGDIPEGYSVSREKKERFSLILESASTNQTSMYLCASSLGGASETQYFGPGTRLLVL.

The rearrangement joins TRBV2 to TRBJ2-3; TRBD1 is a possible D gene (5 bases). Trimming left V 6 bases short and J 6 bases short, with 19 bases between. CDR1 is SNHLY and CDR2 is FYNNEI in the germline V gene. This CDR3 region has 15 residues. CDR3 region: CASRNRKLDIDTQYF. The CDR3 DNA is TGTGCCAGCAGAAACAGGAAATTAGACATTGATACGCAGTATTTT.

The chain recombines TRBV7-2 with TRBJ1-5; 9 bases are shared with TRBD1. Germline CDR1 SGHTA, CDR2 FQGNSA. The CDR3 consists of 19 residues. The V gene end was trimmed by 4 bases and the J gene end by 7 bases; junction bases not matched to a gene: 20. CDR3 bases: TGTGCCAGCAGCTATTTTCAGGCTCTACCGGGACAGGGAGTCCAGCCCCAGCATTTT. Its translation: CASSYFQALPGQGVQPQHF.

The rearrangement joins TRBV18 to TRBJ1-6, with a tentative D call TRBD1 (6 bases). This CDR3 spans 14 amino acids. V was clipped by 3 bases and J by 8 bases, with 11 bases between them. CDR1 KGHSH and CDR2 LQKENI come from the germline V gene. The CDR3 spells CASSPSQGHSPLHF. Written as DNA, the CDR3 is TGTGCCAGCTCACCGTCACAGGGACATTCACCCCTCCACTTT.

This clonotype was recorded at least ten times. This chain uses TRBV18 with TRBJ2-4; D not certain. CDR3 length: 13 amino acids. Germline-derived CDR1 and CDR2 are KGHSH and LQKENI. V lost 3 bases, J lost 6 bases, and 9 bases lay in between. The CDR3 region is CASSPTPGNIQYF. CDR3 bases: TGTGCCAGCTCACCCACCCCGGGAAACATTCAGTACTTC.

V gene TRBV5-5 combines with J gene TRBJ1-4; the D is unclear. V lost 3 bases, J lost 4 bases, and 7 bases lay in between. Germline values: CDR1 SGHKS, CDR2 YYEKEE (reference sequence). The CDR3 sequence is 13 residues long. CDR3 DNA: TGTGCCAGCAGCTCCAGATTTAATGAAAAACTGTTTTTT. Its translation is CASSSRFNEKLFF.

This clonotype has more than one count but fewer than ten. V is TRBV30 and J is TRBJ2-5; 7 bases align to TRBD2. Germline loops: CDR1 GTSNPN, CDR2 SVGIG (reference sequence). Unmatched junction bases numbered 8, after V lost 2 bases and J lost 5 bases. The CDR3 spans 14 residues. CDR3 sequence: CAWSRGLGGETQYF. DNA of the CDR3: TGTGCCTGGAGTCGCGGACTAGGAGGGGAGACCCAGTACTTC. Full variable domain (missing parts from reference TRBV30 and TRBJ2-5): SQTIHQWPATLVQPVGSPLSLECTVEGTSNPNLYWYRQAAGRGLQLLFYSVGIGQISSEVPQNLSASRPQDRQFILSSKKLLLSDSGFYLCAWSRGLGGETQYFGPGTRLLVL.

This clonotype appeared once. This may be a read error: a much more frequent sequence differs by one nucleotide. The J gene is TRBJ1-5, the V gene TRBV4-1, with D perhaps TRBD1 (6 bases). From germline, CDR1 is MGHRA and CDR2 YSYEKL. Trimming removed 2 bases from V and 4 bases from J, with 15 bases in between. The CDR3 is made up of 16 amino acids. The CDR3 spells CASSQPRAGVNQPQHF. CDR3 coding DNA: TGCGCCAGCAGCCAACCCCGGGCAGGGGTAAATCAGCCCCAGCATTTT.

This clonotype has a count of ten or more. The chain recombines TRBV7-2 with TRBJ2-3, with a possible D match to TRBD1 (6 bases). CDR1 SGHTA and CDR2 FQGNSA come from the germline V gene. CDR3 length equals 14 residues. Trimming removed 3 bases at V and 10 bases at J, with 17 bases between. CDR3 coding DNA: TGTGCCAGCAGCTTGGAGAATGTACAGGGTCCGCAGTATTTT. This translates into CASSLENVQGPQYF. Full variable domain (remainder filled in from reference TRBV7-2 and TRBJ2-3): GAGVSQSPSNKVTEKGKDVELRCDPISGHTALYWYRQSLGQGLEFLIYFQGNSAPDKSGLPSDRFSAERTGGSVSTLTIQRTQQEDSAVYLCASSLENVQGPQYFGPGTRLTVL.

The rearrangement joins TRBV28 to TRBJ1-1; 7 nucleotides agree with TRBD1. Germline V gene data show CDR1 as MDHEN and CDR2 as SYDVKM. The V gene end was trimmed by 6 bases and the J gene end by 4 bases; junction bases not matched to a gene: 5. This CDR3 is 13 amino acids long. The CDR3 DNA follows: TGTGCCAGCAGCCTCAACAGGGGCACTGAAGCTTTCTTT. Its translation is CASSLNRGTEAFF. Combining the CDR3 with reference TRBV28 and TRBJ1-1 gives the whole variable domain DVKVTQSSRYLVKRTGEKVFLECVQDMDHENMFWYRQDPGLGLRLIYFSYDVKMKEKGDIPEGYSVSREKKERFSLILESASTNQTSMYLCASSLNRGTEAFFGQGTRLTVV.

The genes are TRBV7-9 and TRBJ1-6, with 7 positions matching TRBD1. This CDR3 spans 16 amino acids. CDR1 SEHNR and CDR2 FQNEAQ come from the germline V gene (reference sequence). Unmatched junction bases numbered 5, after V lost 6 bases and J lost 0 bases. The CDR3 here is CASSDRESSYNSPLHF. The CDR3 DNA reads TGTGCCAGCAGTGACAGGGAAAGCTCCTATAATTCACCCCTCCACTTT.

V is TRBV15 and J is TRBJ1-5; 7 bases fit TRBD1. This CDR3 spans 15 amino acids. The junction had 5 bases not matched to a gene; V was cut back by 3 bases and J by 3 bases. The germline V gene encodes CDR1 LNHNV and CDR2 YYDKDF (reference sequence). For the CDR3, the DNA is TGTGCCACCAGCAGCCGGGACAGTGACAATCAGCCCCAGCATTTT. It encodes CATSSRDSDNQPQHF.